Following are 27 T cell receptor beta chains from one sample sequenced in a study of identical twins. TCRdb independently ran MiXCR on the 5' RACE reads; one entry per CDR3 protein. The profile shows hundreds of thousands of distinct CDR3 sequences, approximately 9% of them singletons. This sample also appeared in a second study, on yellow fever vaccine responses in identical twins.

The source material was PBMCs. Receptors originate from a woman aged 18-30 years in good health.

This clonotype was observed a handful of times. The chain is built from TRBV2 and TRBJ1-2; D remains unclear. V dropped 0 bases and J dropped 7 bases, with 12 bases sitting between them. Germline V gene lookup returns CDR1 SNHLY and CDR2 FYNNEI. The CDR3 is made up of 14 amino acids. CDR3 nucleotide sequence: TGTGCCAGCAGTGAAGCGATGGGGAAGGGTGGCTACACCTTC. Encoded protein: CASSEAMGKGGYTF. The whole variable domain, remainder taken from reference TRBV2 and TRBJ1-2, is EPEVTQTPSHQVTQMGQEVILRCVPISNHLYFYWYRQILGQKVEFLVSFYNNEISEKSEIFDDQFSVERPDGSNFTLKIRSTKLEDSAMYFCASSEAMGKGGYTFGSGTRLTVV.

The J gene is TRBJ2-1, the V gene TRBV6-2 or TRBV6-3, with 11 bases identical to TRBD1. V lost 2 bases, J lost 13 bases, and 7 bases stayed unmatched. Germline V gives CDR1 MNHEY, CDR2 SVGEGT. The CDR3 spans 14 residues. The CDR3 region has the DNA TGTGCCAGCAGTTACGGGGACAGGGGGATTGAACAGTTCTTC. Its translation: CASSYGDRGIEQFF.

The chain recombines TRBV18 with TRBJ2-7, with TRBD1 matching over 8 bases. Germline values: CDR1 KGHSH, CDR2 LQKENI. V dropped 4 bases and J dropped 2; count of bases not matched to a gene: 7. The CDR3 is 15 amino acids. The CDR3: CASSLGTGKPYEQYF. CDR3 DNA: TGTGCCAGCTCACTCGGGACAGGCAAACCCTACGAGCAGTACTTC.

This clonotype was counted many times. CDR3 sequence: CASSYGAGGGYEQYF. The CDR3, as DNA: TGTGCCAGCAGTTACGGGGCAGGGGGTGGGTACGAGCAGTACTTC. The chain employs TRBV6-5 and TRBJ2-7, with 7 positions matching TRBD1. Unmatched junction bases numbered 8, after V lost 2 bases and J lost 4 bases. CDR3 length equals 15 residues. Looked up from germline, CDR1 is MNHEY and CDR2 is SVGAGI.

The CDR3 nucleotides are TGCGCCAGCAGCTTGGGGGGGGCCATGAACACTGAAGCTTTCTTT. Amino acids: CASSLGGAMNTEAFF. The gene calls are TRBV5-1 and TRBJ1-1, with a possible D match to TRBD1 (6 bases). The CDR3 spans 15 residues. Trimming cost V 0 bases and J 0 bases, with 9 bases left between them. Germline-derived CDR1 and CDR2 are SGHRS and YFSETQ.

A few counts support this clonotype. The rearrangement uses TRBV20-1 and TRBJ1-4; D not resolved. The CDR3 covers 13 residues. Trimming cost V 6 bases and J 1 base, with 9 bases left between them. Germline CDR1 and CDR2: DFQATT and SNEGSKA (reference sequence). Here the CDR3 reads CSASAETNEKLFF. CDR3 in DNA: TGCAGTGCCTCGGCGGAAACTAATGAAAAACTGTTTTTT.

The chain combines TRBV6-5 with TRBJ2-1; a weak D match, TRBD1 (5 bases). Trimming stripped 2 bases from V and 7 bases from J, with 18 bases between. Germline values: CDR1 MNHEY, CDR2 SVGAGI. This CDR3 region has 16 residues. This CDR3 reads CASSYPRQGRGNEQFF. CDR3 DNA: TGTGCCAGCAGTTACCCGAGGCAGGGAAGAGGAAATGAGCAGTTCTTC.

The chain couples TRBV7-2 to TRBJ2-2; D is perhaps TRBD2 (6 bases). V was cut by 6 bases and J by 1 base, with 15 bases left in between. CDR3 length: 16 amino acids. Per the germline V gene, CDR1 is SGHTA and CDR2 is FQGNSA. Here the CDR3 DNA reads TGTGCCAGCAGGAGGGGAGCTAGCGTGAACACCGGGGAGCTGTTTTTT. As protein: CASRRGASVNTGELFF.

This clonotype was found many times. This chain uses TRBV24-1 with TRBJ2-2; no clear D gene. There are 18 residues in the CDR3. Trimming pared 7 bases from V and 2 bases from J, leaving 22 bases between. Germline-derived CDR1 and CDR2 are KGHDR and SFDVKD. Written as DNA, the CDR3 is TGTGCCACCAGGGGCCCTATCCTATCCGGGCAAAACACCGGGGAGCTGTTTTTT. It encodes CATRGPILSGQNTGELFF.

This clonotype was observed a handful of times. The chain joins TRBV4-3 to TRBJ2-3, with TRBD2 identical over 7 bases. This CDR3 region has 17 residues. Germline V gene sequence: CDR1 LGHNA, CDR2 YSLEER. Trimming took 0 bases from V and 2 from J; bases not matched to a gene: 8. The CDR3 region has the DNA TGCGCCAGCAGCCAAGATGGGCCTAGCGGATACACAGATACGCAGTATTTT. It is translated as CASSQDGPSGYTDTQYF.

This clonotype was picked up many times. This sequence joins TRBV6-5 and TRBJ2-1; D possibly corresponds to TRBD2 (6 bases). This CDR3 region has 15 residues. Per the germline V gene, CDR1 is MNHEY and CDR2 is SVGAGI. V shed 2 bases and J shed 4 bases, with 12 bases lying between them. The CDR3: CASSYRAGLYNEQFF. DNA for the CDR3: TGTGCCAGCAGTTACCGAGCGGGCCTATACAATGAGCAGTTCTTC.

This clonotype came up a few times. V gene TRBV5-1 combines with J gene TRBJ1-3; a possible D gene is TRBD1 (5 bases). Germline values: CDR1 SGHRS, CDR2 YFSETQ. This CDR3 is 15 amino acids long. V was trimmed by 4 bases and J by 1 base, leaving 12 bases between them. This CDR3 is CASSVDSLSGNTIYF. CDR3 DNA: TGCGCCAGCAGCGTCGACAGCCTTTCTGGAAACACCATATATTTT. Based on the CDR3 plus reference TRBV5-1 and TRBJ1-3, the full variable domain is KAGVTQTPRYLIKTRGQQVTLSCSPISGHRSVSWYQQTPGQGLQFLFEYFSETQRNKGNFPGRFSGRQFSNSRSEMNVSTLELGDSALYLCASSVDSLSGNTIYFGEGSWLTVV.

This clonotype was counted between two and nine times. The chain combines TRBV27 with TRBJ2-5; D remains ambiguous. CDR3 length equals 14 residues. Germline CDR1 MNHEY, CDR2 SMNVEV (reference sequence). V shed 3 bases and J shed 5 bases, with 13 bases lying between them. CDR3 sequence: CASSFSGYLETQYF. DNA of the CDR3: TGTGCCAGCAGTTTTAGTGGATACTTGGAGACCCAGTACTTC.

The chain recombines TRBV9 with TRBJ2-2; tentative D call: TRBD2 (5 bases). Per the germline V gene, CDR1 is SGDLS and CDR2 is YYNGEE. The V end lost 5 bases, the J end lost 4 bases, and 15 bases lay between the germline ends. The CDR3 is made up of 15 amino acids. The CDR3 DNA is TGTGCCAGCAGGACGACTACGGAGGTCACCGGGGAGCTGTTTTTT. Protein product: CASRTTTEVTGELFF.

Details on this clonotype: This may be a read error: a much more frequent sequence differs by one nucleotide. The chain links TRBV5-6 to TRBJ2-7; 7 bases align to TRBD1. The germline V gene encodes CDR1 SGHDT and CDR2 YYEEEE. This CDR3 is built from 14 residues. In nucleotides, the CDR3 is TGTGCCAGCAGCGTGACAGGGTCGACCTACGAGCAGTCCTTC. This codes for CASSVTGSTYEQSF.

This clonotype was picked up a small number of times. The chain recombines TRBV9 with TRBJ2-6; D is unresolved. V shed 1 base and J shed 4 bases, with 18 bases lying between them. The CDR3 totals 18 residues. The V gene's germline CDR1 is SGDLS and CDR2 YYNGEE. In DNA, the CDR3 is TGTGCCAGCAGCGTAAAGCTCTCGACGGGTACCGGGGCCAACGTCCTGACTTTC. Its translation is CASSVKLSTGTGANVLTF.

This clonotype was found many times. This chain links TRBV10-2 with TRBJ2-7; D is possibly TRBD2 (5 bases). Trimming stripped 3 bases from V and 10 bases from J, with 7 bases between. Germline V gene sequence: CDR1 WSHSY, CDR2 SAAADI. CDR3 length: 10 residues. CDR3 loop: CASSDGDQYF. CDR3 DNA: TGCGCCAGCAGTGACGGGGATCAGTACTTC.

This clonotype was recorded at least ten times. V is TRBV7-8 and J is TRBJ2-1; the match to TRBD1 covers 8 bases. CDR1 is SGHVS and CDR2 is FQNEAQ in the germline V gene. CDR3 size: 14 residues. The V gene end was trimmed by 1 base and the J gene end by 7 bases; junction bases not matched to a gene: 3. CDR3 bases: TGTGCCAGCAGCTTAGAGGACAGGGTGAATGAGCAGTTCTTC. Translation: CASSLEDRVNEQFF.

This clonotype came up a few times. This rearrangement joins TRBV10-3 to TRBJ2-1; 7 nucleotides agree with TRBD2. With 1 base clipped from V and 3 bases from J, the junction kept 12 bases outside the gene matches. This CDR3 is 18 amino acids long. The germline V gene has CDR1 ENHRY and CDR2 SYGVKD. CDR3 in amino acids: CAISELRRGSSYYNEQFF. The CDR3 bases are TGTGCCATCAGTGAGTTACGACGCGGGAGCTCCTACTACAATGAGCAGTTCTTC.

The rearrangement joins TRBV20-1 to TRBJ2-7; D uncertain. V was cut by 3 bases and J by 1 base, with 10 bases left in between. This CDR3 has 13 residues. The germline CDR1 and CDR2 sequences are DFQATT and SNEGSKA (reference sequence). In DNA form, the CDR3 reads TGCAGTGCTAGGGTCGGGCGGTCCTACGAGCAGTACTTC. Encoded protein: CSARVGRSYEQYF.

This clonotype has a count of ten or more. This chain joins TRBV6-2 or TRBV6-3 and TRBJ2-2; D perhaps matches TRBD2 (5 bases). Trimming removed 7 bases from V and 4 bases from J, with 10 bases in between. CDR3 size: 13 residues. The germline V gene has CDR1 MNHEY and CDR2 SVGEGT. CDR3 region: CASNPGLTGELFF. The CDR3 DNA sequence: TGTGCCAGCAACCCAGGACTCACCGGGGAGCTGTTTTTT.

This clonotype has a handful of counts. The chain joins TRBV6-1 to TRBJ1-5; maybe TRBD1 (6 bases). V lost 8 bases and J 7 bases, leaving 15 bases between the germline ends. CDR1 and CDR2 from the germline V gene are MNHNS and SASEGT. The CDR3 is 13 residues long. CDR3 residues: CASGNGGPQPQHF. The DNA of the CDR3 is TGTGCCAGCGGAAACGGGGGCCCCCAGCCCCAGCATTTT.

The chain is built from TRBV3-1 and TRBJ2-3; TRBD1 matches at 10 bases. CDR1 LGHDT and CDR2 YNNKEL come from the germline V gene (reference sequence). This CDR3 has 19 residues. The V segment lost 3 bases and the J segment 2 bases; nucleotides outside the gene matches: 14. CDR3 sequence (DNA): TGTGCCAGCAGCCACAAAGAGCTGGGACAGGGGTCGCCCACAGATACGCAGTATTTT. Its protein product is CASSHKELGQGSPTDTQYF.

This clonotype was picked up many times. The chain uses TRBV3-1 and TRBJ1-3; tentatively, D is TRBD1 (5 bases). The CDR3 contains 15 residues. The germline V and J ends were trimmed by 2 bases and 0 bases, with 8 bases remaining between them. CDR1 and CDR2 from the germline V gene are LGHDT and YNNKEL (reference sequence). The chain's CDR3 is CASSQRRGSGNTIYF. In DNA, the CDR3 is TGTGCCAGCAGCCAACGTAGGGGCTCTGGAAACACCATATATTTT.

This clonotype was observed many times. The chain uses TRBV7-2 and TRBJ1-3; D uncertain. The CDR3 has 16 residues. Germline CDR1 is SGHTA and CDR2 is FQGNSA. V shed 1 base and J shed 4 bases, with 14 bases lying between them. The CDR3 DNA sequence: TGTGCCAGCAGCTTAGGATCCGGGTTCGCCGGAAACACCATATATTTT. Translated, it gives CASSLGSGFAGNTIYF.

This chain joins TRBV2 and TRBJ2-1, with D tentatively TRBD2 (5 bases). Germline lookup yields CDR1 SNHLY and CDR2 FYNNEI. The CDR3 contains 11 residues. The V and J ends lost 8 bases and 7 bases respectively, with 9 bases between them. The CDR3 loop is CASPSGNEQFF. CDR3 DNA sequence: TGTGCCAGCCCCTCGGGAAATGAGCAGTTCTTC.

V gene TRBV18 combines with J gene TRBJ2-1; unclear D gene. The CDR3 contains 17 residues. Deletions cut 3 bases from V and 3 bases from J, with 18 bases between. Germline assignment: CDR1 KGHSH and CDR2 LQKENI. CDR3 bases: TGTGCCAGCTCACCGCTCCCGCTCTCTACTTACTACAATGAGCAGTTCTTC. Amino acid sequence: CASSPLPLSTYYNEQFF.